The clone carrying this T cell receptor beta chain was detected many times. Its antigen is currently unknown. The time point: patch test 2, 6 weeks after DPC sensitization. Treatment defined: therapeutic diphenylcyclopropenone sensitization with weekly scalp DPC. V was pared by 5 bases and J by 3 bases, with 8 bases between. The length of the CDR3 is 13 residues. Germline V gives CDR1 SEHNR, CDR2 FQNEAQ (reference sequence). TCRdb re-called the RACE reads with MiXCR, one entry per CDR3 protein. The sample includes a few hundred thousand distinct CDR3 sequences, roughly 6.3% seen only once; the top ten take around 6.1%. The sample comes from a study of human T cells and chemical hapten exposure. General study findings and limits: TCRs exceeding 1 in 1000 frequency stayed unchanged with DPC sensitization.

The specimen was whole blood, collected in connection with sensitization to the hapten diphenylcyclopropenone (DPC). The rearrangement links TRBV7-9 to TRBJ1-5; D remains ambiguous. The receptor's source is a woman aged 18 to 35 with alopecia areata. Some clones in this sample may be carry-over from other donors' samples. Here the CDR3 reads CASSQDANQPQHF. The CDR3 coding sequence is TGTGCCAGCAGCCAGGACGCCAATCAGCCCCAGCATTTT.